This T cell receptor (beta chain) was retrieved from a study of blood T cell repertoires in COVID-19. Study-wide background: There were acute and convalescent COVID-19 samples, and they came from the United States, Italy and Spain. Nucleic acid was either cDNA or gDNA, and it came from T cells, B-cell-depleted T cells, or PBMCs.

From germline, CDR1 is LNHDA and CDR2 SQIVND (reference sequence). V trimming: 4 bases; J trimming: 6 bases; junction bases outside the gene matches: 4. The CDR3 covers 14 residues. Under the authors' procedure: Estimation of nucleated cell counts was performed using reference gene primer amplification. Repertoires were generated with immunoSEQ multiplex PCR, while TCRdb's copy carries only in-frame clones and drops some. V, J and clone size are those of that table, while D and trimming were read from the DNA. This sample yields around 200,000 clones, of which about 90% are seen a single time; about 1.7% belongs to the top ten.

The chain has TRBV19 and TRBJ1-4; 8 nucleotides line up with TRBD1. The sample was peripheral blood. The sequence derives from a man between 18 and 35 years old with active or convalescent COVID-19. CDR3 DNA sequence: TGTGCCAGTAGTAGACAGGGGTCCGATGAAAAACTGTTTTTT. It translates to CASSRQGSDEKLFF.